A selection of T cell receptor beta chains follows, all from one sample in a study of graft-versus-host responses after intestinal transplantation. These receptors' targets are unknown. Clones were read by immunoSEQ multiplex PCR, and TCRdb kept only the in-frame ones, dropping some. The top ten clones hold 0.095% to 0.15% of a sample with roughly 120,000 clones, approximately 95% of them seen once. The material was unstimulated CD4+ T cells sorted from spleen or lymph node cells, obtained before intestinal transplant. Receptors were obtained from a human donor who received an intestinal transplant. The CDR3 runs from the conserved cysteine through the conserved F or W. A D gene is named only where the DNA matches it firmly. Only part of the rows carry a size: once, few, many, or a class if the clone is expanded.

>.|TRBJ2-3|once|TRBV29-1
TGCAGCGCCCGAACTAGGGAATACACAGATACGCAGTATTTT
CSARTREYTDTQYF
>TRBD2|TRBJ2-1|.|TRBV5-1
TGCGCCAGCAGCTCGGGACTACGAGGGGACAATGAGCAGTTCTTC
CASSSGLRGDNEQFF
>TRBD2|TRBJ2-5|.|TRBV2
TGTGCCAGCAGCCTGACTAGCGGGAGGGCGGAGGGCTTCCAAGAGACCCAGTACTTC
CASSLTSGRAEGFQETQYF
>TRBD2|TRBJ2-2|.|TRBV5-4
TGTGCCAGCAGCTTGGAGAGCGGGAGGAACACCGGGGAGCTGTTTTTT
CASSLESGRNTGELFF
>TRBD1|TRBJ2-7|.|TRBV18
TGTGCCAGCTCACAGATACAGGGGGTCTACGAGCAGTACTTC
CASSQIQGVYEQYF
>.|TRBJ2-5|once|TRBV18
TGTGCCAGCTCACCACGAGGTCCTCAAGAGACCCAGTACTTC
CASSPRGPQETQYF
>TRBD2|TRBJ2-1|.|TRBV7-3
TGTGCCAGCAGCCCCTCCCCTCAGCGGGAGGGCCAAGGTGAGCAGTTCTTC
CASSPSPQREGQGEQFF
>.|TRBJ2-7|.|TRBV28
TGTGCCATGGGGAGCTCCTACGAGCAGTACTTC
CAMGSSYEQYF
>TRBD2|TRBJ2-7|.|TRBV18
TGTGCCAGCTCCAATACACTAGCGAGCTGGTACGAGCAGTACTTC
CASSNTLASWYEQYF
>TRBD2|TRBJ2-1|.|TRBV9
TGTGCCAGCAGCGTAGGACTAGCGGGGGATGAGCAGTTCTTC
CASSVGLAGDEQFF
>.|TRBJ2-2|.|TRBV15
TGTGCCACCACAAGGGACACCGGGGAGCTGTTTTTT
CATTRDTGELFF
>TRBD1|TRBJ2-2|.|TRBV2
TGTGCCAGCGCCTCAGGGGGCGCTAACACCGGGGAGCTGTTTTTT
CASASGGANTGELFF
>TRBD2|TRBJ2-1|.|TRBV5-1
TGCGCCAGCACTAGCGGGGCGTTATACAATGAGCAGTTCTTC
CASTSGALYNEQFF
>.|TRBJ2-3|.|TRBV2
TGTGCCAGCAGTGGCTACTCATTCCGAATAACAGATACGCAGTATTTT
CASSGYSFRITDTQYF
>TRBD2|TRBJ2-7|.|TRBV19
TGTGCCAGTAGTATAGAAAGTCAGGGAGGGTCCTACGAGCAGTACTTC
CASSIESQGGSYEQYF
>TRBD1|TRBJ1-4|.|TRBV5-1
TGCGCCAGCAGCTTGGCTGGACAGGGAAACGAAAAACTGTTTTTT
CASSLAGQGNEKLFF
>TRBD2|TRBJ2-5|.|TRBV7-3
TGTGCCAGCAGCTATAATAGCGGGACCCTGGGGACCCAGTACTTC
CASSYNSGTLGTQYF
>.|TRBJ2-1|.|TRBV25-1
TGTGCCAGCAGTGAACGGCGCCACAATGAGCAGTTCTTC
CASSERRHNEQFF
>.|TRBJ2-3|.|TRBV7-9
TGTGCCAGCAGCAGGGGATACGATACGCAGTATTTT
CASSRGYDTQYF
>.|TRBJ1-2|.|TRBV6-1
TGTGCCAGCAGTGAAGAGGGGTGGGGCTATGGCTACACCTTC
CASSEEGWGYGYTF
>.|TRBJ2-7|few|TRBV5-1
TGCGCCAGCAGCTTGGATAACGGATACGAGCAGTACTTC
CASSLDNGYEQYF
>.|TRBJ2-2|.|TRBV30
TGTGCCTGGAGTGTAGAGCCCGGGGAGCTGTTTTTT
CAWSVEPGELFF
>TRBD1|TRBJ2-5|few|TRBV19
TGTGCCAGTAGTCCACAGGGGTCCAAAGAGACCCAGTACTTC
CASSPQGSKETQYF
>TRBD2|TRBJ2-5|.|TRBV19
TGTGCCAGTAGTAGGACTAGCGAAGTGGTAGAGACCCAGTACTTC
CASSRTSEVVETQYF
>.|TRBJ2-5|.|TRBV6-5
TGTGCCAGCAGTGAGACGGGGTCAGAGACCCAGTACTTC
CASSETGSETQYF
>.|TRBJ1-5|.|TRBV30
TGTGCCTGGAGTGACGGTAATCAGCCCCAGCATTTT
CAWSDGNQPQHF
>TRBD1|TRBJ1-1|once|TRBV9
TGTGCCAGCAGCGTAAGTCCCAACAGGGGTTCCACTGAAGCTTTCTTT
CASSVSPNRGSTEAFF
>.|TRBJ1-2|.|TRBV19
TGTGCCAGTAGTATATCGAGGGGACCGGGCTATGGCTACACCTTC
CASSISRGPGYGYTF
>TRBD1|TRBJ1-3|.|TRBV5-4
TGTGCCAGCCTGAATACGGGACAGGGGGCTAACACCATATATTTT
CASLNTGQGANTIYF
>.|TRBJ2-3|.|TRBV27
TGTGCCACCAAGCCCCCAGATACGCAGTATTTT
CATKPPDTQYF
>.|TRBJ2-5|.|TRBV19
TGTGCCAGTAGTAAGACTACAGAGACCCAGTACTTC
CASSKTTETQYF
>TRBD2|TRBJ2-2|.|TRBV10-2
TGCGCCAGCGGGACTAGCGGGAGGGGGGAGCTGTTTTTT
CASGTSGRGELFF
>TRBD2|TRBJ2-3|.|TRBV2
TGTGCCAGCAGGGCGGTAGCGGGACGACAAGATACGCAGTATTTT
CASRAVAGRQDTQYF
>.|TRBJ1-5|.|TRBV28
TGTGCCAGCAGCGAACAAAATCAGCCCCAGCATTTT
CASSEQNQPQHF
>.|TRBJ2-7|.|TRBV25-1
TGTGCCAGCATCTTGCACCACGAGCAGTACTTC
CASILHHEQYF
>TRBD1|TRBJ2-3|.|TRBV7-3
TGTGCCAGCAGTCTCAATCCGGGACAGGTCACAGATACGCAGTATTTT
CASSLNPGQVTDTQYF
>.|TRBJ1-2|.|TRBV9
TGTGCCAGCAGCCCGGGGGGGGGTTTATATGACTACACCTTC
CASSPGGGLYDYTF
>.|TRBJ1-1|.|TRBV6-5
TGTGCCAGCAGTTTAACAGGGTATGGGACTGAAGCTTTCTTT
CASSLTGYGTEAFF
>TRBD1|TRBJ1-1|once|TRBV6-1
TGTGCCAGCGGGGGGCCGGGACAGGCCACTGAAGCTTTCTTT
CASGGPGQATEAFF
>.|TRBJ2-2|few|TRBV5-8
TGTGCCAGCAGCGCCGGGACTCCCGGGGAGCTGTTTTTT
CASSAGTPGELFF
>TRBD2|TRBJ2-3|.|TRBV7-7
TGTGCTAGCAGCTTCCTGCCGGGACTAGCGGGAGGCGTCCCAGATACGCAGTATTTT
CASSFLPGLAGGVPDTQYF
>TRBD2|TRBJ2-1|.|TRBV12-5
TGTGCTAGTGGTTTGCTCCTAGCGGGAGGATACAATGAGCAGTTCTTC
CASGLLLAGGYNEQFF
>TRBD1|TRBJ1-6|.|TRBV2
TGTGCCAGCTCCCTTCAGGGGGCGGATTCACCCCTCCACTTT
CASSLQGADSPLHF
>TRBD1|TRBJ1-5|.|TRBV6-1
TGTGCCAGCAGTGAAGCCAGGGGGAGCAATCAGCCCCAGCATTTT
CASSEARGSNQPQHF
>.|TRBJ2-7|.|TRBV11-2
TGTGCCAGCAGCTTAGTGGAAGGACCCTACGAGCAGTACTTC
CASSLVEGPYEQYF
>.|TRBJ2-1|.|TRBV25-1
TGTGCCAGCGGCAAGACAGGCTCCTACAATGAGCAGTTCTTC
CASGKTGSYNEQFF
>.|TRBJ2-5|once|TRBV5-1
TGCGCCAGCAGCCTAAGACAAGAGACCCAGTACTTC
CASSLRQETQYF
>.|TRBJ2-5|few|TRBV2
TGTGCCAGCAGTACCCAAGAGACCCAGTACTTC
CASSTQETQYF
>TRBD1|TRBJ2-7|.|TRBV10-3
TGTGCCATCAGTGAAGTGGGACAGGGTATGAACTACGAGCAGTACTTC
CAISEVGQGMNYEQYF
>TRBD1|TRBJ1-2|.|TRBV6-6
TGTGCCAGCAGCACAGGGGGGGGGCTAGGCTACACCTTC
CASSTGGGLGYTF
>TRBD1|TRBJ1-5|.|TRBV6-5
TGTGCCAGCAGCCGGGGACAGGGAAGTCAGCCCCAGCATTTT
CASSRGQGSQPQHF
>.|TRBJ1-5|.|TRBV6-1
TGTGCCAGCAGCCCGACAGTGAATCAGCCCCAGCATTTT
CASSPTVNQPQHF
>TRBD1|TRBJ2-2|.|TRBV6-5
TGTGCCAGCAGTCAGACAGGGGGCGCTACCGGGGAGCTGTTTTTT
CASSQTGGATGELFF
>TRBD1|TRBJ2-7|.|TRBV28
TGTGCCAGCAGTCCACCGGACAGGTCAGAGTACGAGCAGTACTTC
CASSPPDRSEYEQYF
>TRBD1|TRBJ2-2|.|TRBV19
TGTGCCAGTAAACCCCGGGAGGGGACAGGGGCCGGGGAGCTGTTTTTT
CASKPREGTGAGELFF